A single T cell receptor beta chain is shown here with its context. Its antigen is currently unknown. The data derive from a study of OX40 agonist ivuxolimab in advanced cancers. Study overall: Enrollees could have had prior anti-PD-1, anti-PD-L1 or anti-CTLA-4 therapy, which 30% to 50% had received. One patient with hepatocellular carcinoma and two with cutaneous melanoma, three in all, had partial responses.

Germline V gene data show CDR1 as SGDLS and CDR2 as YYNGEE. The CDR3 extends over 16 amino acids. Trimming cost V 4 bases and J 5 bases; bases outside gene matches: 8. Measured with immunoSEQ multiplex PCR; TCRdb has only the in-frame clones, and not every one. The data show tens of thousands of clones, with about three quarters seen just once and roughly 10% held by the top ten. Findings and limits, study-wide: Clonal expansion was seen in CD4+ and CD8+ blood T cells by week 6 at 0.1 to 3.0 mg/kg. Low levels of normalized T-cell clonal expansion also appeared in some nonresponders.

This chain uses TRBV9 with TRBJ2-7; 14 bases align to TRBD2. The sequences come from CD4+ or CD8+ T cells sorted from blood, collected in a trial of the OX40 agonist ivuxolimab. The sequence was obtained from an adult with an advanced solid tumor such as melanoma, head and neck, liver or kidney cancer. Here the CDR3 DNA reads TGTGCCAGCAGCTGGAGACTAGCGGGGGGGCACAACGAGCAGTACTTC. This encodes CASSWRLAGGHNEQYF.